Listed here are 32 T cell receptor beta chains from one sample, sequenced in a study of T cells in Graves' hyperthyroidism and ophthalmopathy. Regions amplified from RNA transcripts were the TCR beta CDR3 regions. The TCR CDR3 was amplified in a first-round RT-PCR using the HTBI primer set. TCRdb reanalysed the multiplex PCR reads using MiXCR and keeps one entry per CDR3 protein. The data show roughly 170,000 distinct CDR3 sequences, about 15% seen once. The sample comprised blood. The receptors were sampled from a woman between 50 and 59 years old with Graves' hyperthyroidism.

This clonotype was observed at least ten times. The J gene is TRBJ2-2, the V gene TRBV5-6; D remains unclear. Germline V gene data show CDR1 as SGHDT and CDR2 as YYEEEE. This CDR3 spans 12 amino acids. With 2 bases removed from V and 6 bases from J, the gap between germline ends came to 5 bases. CDR3 in amino acids: CASSFLAGELFF. CDR3 in DNA: TGTGCCAGCAGCTTTCTGGCCGGGGAGCTGTTTTTT.

As to this clonotype: Being one base from a much bigger clone, this may be a read error. The genes are TRBV5-1 and TRBJ2-3; no clear D. The CDR3 sequence is 16 residues long. Trimming took off 7 bases at V and 2 bases at J, with 20 bases between the two ends. Germline assignment: CDR1 SGHRS and CDR2 YFSETQ. CDR3 sequence (DNA): TGCGCCAGCCGCCTAGTGGCAGGTAGTATCACAGATACGCAGTATTTT. Its translation: CASRLVAGSITDTQYF.

In this sample, this clonotype turned up many times. The chain joins TRBV7-3 to TRBJ2-3, with unresolved D. The V end was cut by 2 bases, the J end by 10 bases, with 22 bases between. The CDR3 consists of 16 residues. CDR1 and CDR2 from the germline V gene are SGHTA and FQGTGA. The CDR3 loop reads CASSLQGQANAGAQYF. The CDR3 DNA reads as TGTGCCAGCAGCTTACAAGGGCAGGCGAACGCAGGTGCGCAGTATTTT.

The chain combines TRBV3-1 with TRBJ1-2, with TRBD1 matching 12 bases. The CDR3 extends over 18 amino acids. J gave up 5 bases and V 4 bases, and 14 bases lay outside the gene matches. Germline lookup yields CDR1 LGHDT and CDR2 YNNKEL (reference sequence). CDR3 amino acids: CASSRTLAGTGGAYGYTF. The CDR3 DNA follows: TGTGCCAGCAGCCGCACTCTGGCCGGGACAGGGGGCGCGTATGGCTACACCTTC.

The chain uses TRBV3-1 and TRBJ2-3; 14 bases are shared with TRBD2. Germline V lookup: CDR1 LGHDT, CDR2 YNNKEL (reference sequence). CDR3 length equals 16 residues. The trim removed 4 bases at V and 6 bases at J, leaving 6 bases unmatched. The chain's CDR3 is CASSRRTSGGWDTQYF. As DNA, the CDR3 is TGTGCCAGCAGCCGCCGGACTAGCGGGGGGTGGGATACGCAGTATTTT.

This clonotype was counted at least ten times. The genes are TRBV12-3 or TRBV12-4 and TRBJ2-7, with 7 bases lining up with TRBD1. The CDR3 runs to 13 residues. V shed 7 bases, J shed 8 bases, and the junction held 11 bases outside the gene matches. The CDR3 loop is CASTRQGQGKQYF. In nucleotides, the CDR3 is TGTGCCAGCACCAGACAGGGACAAGGGAAGCAGTACTTC.

The rearrangement links TRBV19 to TRBJ2-7; TRBD1 agrees at 11 bases. V shed 1 base and J 7 bases; nucleotides not matched to a gene: 6. This CDR3 region has 15 residues. Germline loops: CDR1 LNHDA, CDR2 SQIVND (reference sequence). The CDR3 DNA reads TGTGCCAGTAGTATAGGGACAGGGGGCGCGGAAGAGCAGTACTTC. Amino acid sequence: CASSIGTGGAEEQYF.

V is TRBV14 and J is TRBJ1-1; D gene ambiguous. CDR1 is SGHDN and CDR2 is FVKESK in the germline V gene. The V end was cut by 0 bases, the J end by 0 bases, with 11 bases between. This CDR3 spans 16 amino acids. The CDR3 reads CASSQDWVRMNTEAFF. CDR3 nucleotides: TGTGCCAGCAGCCAAGATTGGGTCCGGATGAACACTGAAGCTTTCTTT.

V and J are TRBV28 and TRBJ1-4, with no clear D. Germline-derived CDR1 and CDR2 are MDHEN and SYDVKM. V shed 5 bases and J shed 0 bases, with 7 bases lying between them. The CDR3 is made up of 14 amino acids. This CDR3 reads CASSITATNEKLFF. The CDR3 region has the DNA TGTGCCAGCAGTATAACAGCAACTAATGAAAAACTGTTTTTT.

The chain recombines TRBV28 with TRBJ2-7, with 14 nucleotides matching TRBD2. This CDR3 has 14 residues. The V and J ends lost 8 bases and 3 bases, in that order; junction bases with no gene match: 3. Germline-derived CDR1 and CDR2 are MDHEN and SYDVKM. The CDR3 protein is CASRTSGRYYEQYF. Here the CDR3 DNA reads TGTGCCAGCCGGACTAGCGGGAGGTACTACGAGCAGTACTTC.

As DNA, the CDR3 is TGCGCCAGCAGCCAGGAGTTGGGACCGGCCCCCGAGCAGTACTTC. This encodes CASSQELGPAPEQYF. The chain combines TRBV4-1 with TRBJ2-7; D assignment may be TRBD1 or TRBD2 (5 bases each). Trimming left V 3 bases short and J 6 bases short, with 18 bases between. From germline, CDR1 is MGHRA and CDR2 YSYEKL. The CDR3 runs 15 residues.

The V and J genes are TRBV6-2 or TRBV6-3 and TRBJ2-5; TRBD2 aligns across 7 bases. V was pared by 2 bases and J by 1 base, with 10 bases of the junction left unmatched. The CDR3 has 17 residues. CDR1 is MNHEY, CDR2 SVGEGT, per germline. The chain's CDR3 is CASSYGVVGGTQETQYF. Here the CDR3 DNA reads TGTGCCAGCAGTTACGGCGTAGTGGGGGGGACCCAAGAGACCCAGTACTTC.

This clonotype occurred many times. The J gene is TRBJ1-6, the V gene TRBV2; tentatively, D is TRBD1 (6 bases). Germline-derived CDR1 and CDR2 are SNHLY and FYNNEI. With 7 bases removed from V and 11 bases from J, the gap between germline ends came to 15 bases. This CDR3 has 13 residues. CDR3 nucleotide sequence: TGTGCCAGCATTTACGGGGGCGGAGCACCCCTCCACTTT. Encoded protein: CASIYGGGAPLHF. Together with reference TRBV2 and TRBJ1-6, the CDR3 gives the full variable domain: EPEVTQTPSHQVTQMGQEVILRCVPISNHLYFYWYRQILGQKVEFLVSFYNNEISEKSEIFDDQFSVERPDGSNFTLKIRSTKLEDSAMYFCASIYGGGAPLHFGNGTRLTVT.

This clonotype came up many times. The rearrangement uses TRBV3-1 and TRBJ1-2; possibly TRBD1 for D (5 bases). The length of the CDR3 is 16 residues. Germline CDR1 is LGHDT and CDR2 is YNNKEL (reference sequence). V lost 5 bases, J lost 8 bases, and 24 bases lay in between. CDR3: CASSDRGGSGGSGYTF. The CDR3 DNA sequence: TGTGCCAGCAGCGATAGGGGAGGATCGGGGGGTAGCGGCTACACCTTC.

The V and J genes are TRBV19 and TRBJ2-1; maybe TRBD1 (6 bases). Germline V gene lookup returns CDR1 LNHDA and CDR2 SQIVND (reference sequence). This CDR3 contains 16 residues. The V end was cut by 3 bases, the J end by 0 bases, with 12 bases between. The DNA for the CDR3 is TGTGCCAGTAGTATCACCAGGGGCCGCTCCTACAATGAGCAGTTCTTC. It encodes CASSITRGRSYNEQFF.

This clonotype has more than one count but fewer than ten. This rearrangement joins TRBV19 to TRBJ1-5; 8 positions match TRBD1. This CDR3 region has 15 residues. V was pared by 2 bases and J by 6 bases, with 6 bases of the junction left unmatched. CDR1 and CDR2 from the germline V gene are LNHDA and SQIVND (reference sequence). The CDR3 spells CASSIPPQGGQPQHF. In nucleotides, the CDR3 is TGTGCCAGTAGTATACCCCCACAGGGGGGTCAGCCCCAGCATTTT.

This clonotype was seen repeatedly, ten times or more. The chain is built from TRBV6-2 or TRBV6-3 and TRBJ2-5, with D possibly matching TRBD2 (6 bases). V lost 5 bases to trimming and J lost 5 bases, with 12 bases between them. The CDR3 totals 13 residues. Germline V CDR1 and CDR2: MNHEY, SVGEGT. This CDR3 reads CASSKRVGETQYF. DNA of the CDR3: TGTGCCAGCAGTAAGCGGGTTGGGGAGACCCAGTACTTC.

At least ten counts were recorded for this clonotype. This chain connects TRBV4-2 to TRBJ1-2; D is uncertain. The V gene lost 1 base and the J gene lost 0 bases, with 6 bases spanning the gap. This CDR3 region has 14 residues. Germline CDR1 is LGHNA and CDR2 is YNFKEQ. CDR3 bases: TGTGCCAGCAGCCAAGTCCAGTCTAACTATGGCTACACCTTC. It codes for CASSQVQSNYGYTF.

Ten or more counts support this clonotype. This rearrangement joins TRBV7-3 to TRBJ2-3, with D perhaps assigned TRBD1 or TRBD2 (5 bases each). This CDR3 spans 16 amino acids. V was cut by 0 bases and J by 0 bases, with 10 bases left in between. CDR1 is SGHTA, CDR2 FQGTGA, per germline. The CDR3: CASSLTRDVSTDTQYF. The CDR3 DNA follows: TGTGCCAGCAGCTTAACCCGGGACGTCAGCACAGATACGCAGTATTTT.

This clonotype was seen only a few times. This chain joins TRBV9 and TRBJ1-4; TRBD1 is a possible D gene (6 bases). Trimming removed 4 bases from V and 8 bases from J, with 21 bases in between. CDR1 and CDR2 from the germline V gene are SGDLS and YYNGEE. CDR3 length: 16 amino acids. The CDR3 DNA is TGTGCCAGCAGCCCTCGGGTAGGGACACTAGCGGAAAAACTGTTTTTT. It specifies CASSPRVGTLAEKLFF.

This clonotype was seen only a few times. This rearrangement joins TRBV6-9 to TRBJ1-2; 8 bases fit TRBD1. CDR1 is MNHGY, CDR2 SVAAGI, per germline. The CDR3 is 15 amino acids. Germline trimming cut 4 bases from V and 1 base from J; bases unmatched to any gene: 5. As DNA, the CDR3 is TGTGCCAGCAGTTCACAGGGGGGCGTTAACTATGGCTACACCTTC. Its protein product is CASSSQGGVNYGYTF.

This clonotype was recorded many times. The rearrangement joins TRBV6-4 to TRBJ1-1, with D unclear. This CDR3 has 13 residues. Germline lookup yields CDR1 MRHNA and CDR2 SNTAGT. Trimming took off 5 bases at V and 2 bases at J, with 9 bases between the two ends. CDR3 residues: CASSLQANTEAFF. CDR3 bases: TGTGCCAGCAGTCTCCAGGCAAACACTGAAGCTTTCTTT.

As to this clonotype: A read error may account for a junction end that differs from germline. This chain links TRBV7-2 with TRBJ2-7; D not resolved. Germline V gives CDR1 SGHTA, CDR2 FQGNSA. This CDR3 is built from 15 residues. CDR3 loop: CASSLDSHLPYERYF. In DNA, the CDR3 is TGTGCCAGCAGCTTAGACAGCCACCTCCCCTACGAGCGGTACTTC.

This clonotype was seen repeatedly, ten times or more. The V gene is TRBV18, the J gene TRBJ2-7; 9 nucleotides match TRBD1. This CDR3 has 14 residues. After removal of 3 bases from V and 0 bases from J, the junction contained 0 bases not matched to a gene. Germline CDR1 reads KGHSH; CDR2 reads LQKENI. The CDR3 protein is CASSPGQGSYEQYF. The CDR3 DNA is TGTGCCAGCTCACCGGGACAGGGCTCCTACGAGCAGTACTTC. Together with reference TRBV18 and TRBJ2-7, the CDR3 gives the full variable domain: NAGVMQNPRHLVRRRGQEARLRCSPMKGHSHVYWYRQLPEEGLKFMVYLQKENIIDESGMPKERFSAEFPKEGPSILRIQQVVRGDSAAYFCASSPGQGSYEQYFGPGTRLTVT.

The chain has TRBV3-1 and TRBJ1-3; D gene uncertain. CDR3 length: 14 amino acids. The V end was cut by 0 bases, the J end by 6 bases, with 9 bases between. The germline V gene encodes CDR1 LGHDT and CDR2 YNNKEL (reference sequence). The CDR3 region is CASSQERWENTIYF. The CDR3 region has the DNA TGTGCCAGCAGCCAAGAAAGGTGGGAAAACACCATATATTTT.

This clonotype has ten or more counts. The chain carries TRBV12-3 or TRBV12-4 and TRBJ1-2; TRBD1 agrees at 8 bases. Germline trimming cut 3 bases from V and 3 bases from J; bases unmatched to any gene: 3. This CDR3 spans 14 amino acids. CDR3 nucleotide sequence: TGTGCCAGCAGTTTCACAGGGGGAGACTATGGCTACACCTTC. It codes for CASSFTGGDYGYTF.

This clonotype occurred many times. The rearrangement joins TRBV12-3 or TRBV12-4 to TRBJ1-5; possible D gene TRBD1, 5 bases. This CDR3 is built from 14 residues. V shed 5 bases and J shed 6 bases, with 14 bases lying between them. The CDR3 DNA is TGTGCCAGCAGTCCCGGGGGGTATAGTCAGCCCCAGCATTTT. Translating it yields CASSPGGYSQPQHF.

This clonotype was seen many times. The chain employs TRBV7-9 and TRBJ2-1; possibly TRBD2 for D (5 bases). CDR1 and CDR2 (germline): SEHNR, FQNEAQ (reference sequence). The CDR3 consists of 12 residues. Trimming left V 5 bases short and J 7 bases short, with 9 bases between. In DNA form, the CDR3 reads TGTGCCAGCAGCCGAGGGCGAAATGAGCAGTTCTTC. It is translated as CASSRGRNEQFF. Drawing the rest from reference TRBV7-9 and TRBJ2-1, the complete variable domain is DTGVSQNPRHKITKRGQNVTFRCDPISEHNRLYWYRQTLGQGPEFLTYFQNEAQLEKSRLLSDRFSAERPKGSFSTLEIQRTEQGDSAMYLCASSRGRNEQFFGPGTRLTVL.

The chain employs TRBV7-3 and TRBJ1-1; no clear D gene. The CDR3 extends over 13 amino acids. Germline-derived CDR1 and CDR2 are SGHTA and FQGTGA. The V end was cut by 4 bases, the J end by 3 bases, with 9 bases between. The CDR3 region is CASSSVGDTEAFF. In nucleotides, the CDR3 is TGTGCCAGCAGCTCGGTCGGGGACACTGAAGCTTTCTTT.

The chain is built from TRBV19 and TRBJ1-1; D is unresolved. From germline, CDR1 is LNHDA and CDR2 SQIVND (reference sequence). The CDR3 extends over 13 amino acids. The V end lost 10 bases, the J end lost 5 bases, and 17 bases lay between the germline ends. CDR3 nucleotides: TGTGCCACCACCTCCCCTCTAGGTACTGAAGCTTTCTTT. Residues: CATTSPLGTEAFF.

This clonotype was detected many times. The CDR3 DNA is TGTGCCAGCAGCTTAACCGGGACAGGGAGTAGCTACACCTTC. Its protein is CASSLTGTGSSYTF. This sequence joins TRBV7-9 and TRBJ1-2, with 9 nucleotides matching TRBD1. Germline loops: CDR1 SEHNR, CDR2 FQNEAQ (reference sequence). Trimming removed 2 bases from V and 9 bases from J; junction bases left unmatched: 7. The CDR3 has 14 amino acids.

The sample holds many counts of this clonotype. This chain uses TRBV27 with TRBJ1-2; 7 bases agree with TRBD1. With 5 bases clipped from V and 7 bases from J, the junction kept 13 bases outside the gene matches. The CDR3 totals 15 residues. Looked up from germline, CDR1 is MNHEY and CDR2 is SMNVEV (reference sequence). CDR3 in DNA: TGTGCCAGCAGTGGCAGGGGGAGGAGAGTCGGTGGCTACACCTTC. It yields the protein CASSGRGRRVGGYTF.